Listed below are T cell receptor beta chains from one sample, sequenced in a study of patients and donors after allogeneic stem cell transplantation. One entry per CDR3 protein, called by TCRdb with MiXCR from the RT-PCR reads. This sample carries roughly 150,000 distinct CDR3 sequences, 24% of them seen once, and the ten largest clones take 20% to 30%. Sequencing was performed on blood, either unsorted or a sorted T cell fraction (not recorded which). Every receptor here comes from a human donor who was either an allogeneic HSCT recipient or a stem cell or donor lymphocyte infusion donor (not recorded which). It is not recorded whose cells these are; they may come from a transplant donor. CDR3s include the opening cysteine and the closing phenylalanine or tryptophan. A D gene is named only where the DNA matches it firmly. Rows may omit the clone size; those that give it use once, few, many or a size class.

v_call	j_call	d_call	clone_size	cdr3_aa	cdr3_nt
TRBV3-1	TRBJ2-2	NA	NA	CASSQEPGELFF	TGTGCCAGCAGCCAAGAGCCCGGGGAGCTGTTTTTT
TRBV10-3	TRBJ2-3	NA	NA	CAISDLLPRTDTQYF	TGTGCCATCAGTGATCTTCTGCCACGCACAGATACGCAGTATTTT
TRBV12-3/TRBV12-4	TRBJ2-1	NA	few	CAVSRFGGEQFF	TGTGCCGTGTCCCGGTTCGGGGGAGAGCAGTTCTTC
TRBV20-1	TRBJ1-6	TRBD1	NA	CSAIQGDRSYNSPLHF	TGCAGTGCTATCCAGGGGGATAGGTCCTATAATTCACCCCTCCACTTT
TRBV7-7	TRBJ2-1	NA	few	CASSFRPSFDGNEQFF	TGTGCTAGCAGCTTTCGCCCCTCGTTCGATGGGAATGAGCAGTTCTTC
TRBV7-8	TRBJ2-1	NA	few	CASSYTSFVISEQFF	TGTGCCAGCAGCTACACTAGTTTTGTGATTAGTGAGCAGTTCTTC
TRBV7-2	TRBJ2-4	NA	few	CASSPRVSKNIQYF	TGTGCCAGCAGCCCCAGGGTCTCCAAAAACATTCAGTACTTC
TRBV12-3/TRBV12-4	TRBJ1-2	TRBD1	NA	CATRTGYGYTF	TGTGCCACCCGGACAGGCTATGGCTACACCTTC
TRBV19	TRBJ2-2	NA	NA	CASSTPSLTRVTGELFF	TGTGCCAGTAGTACTCCCAGCTTGACTAGAGTCACCGGGGAGCTGTTTTTT
TRBV3-1	TRBJ2-7	NA	NA	CASSPHRDDITYEQYF	TGTGCCAGCAGCCCACACCGGGACGATATAACCTACGAGCAGTACTTC
TRBV5-6	TRBJ2-7	NA	few	CASSLRGGGEYEQYF	TGTGCCAGCAGCCTCAGGGGAGGGGGAGAGTACGAGCAGTACTTC
TRBV10-3	TRBJ2-7	TRBD2	once	CAISEPSGRREQYF	TGTGCCATCAGTGAGCCTAGCGGAAGGAGGGAGCAGTACTTC
TRBV20-1	TRBJ2-2	NA	NA	CSAPGLENTGELFF	TGCAGTGCCCCGGGACTCGAGAACACCGGGGAGCTGTTTTTT
TRBV20-1	TRBJ1-3	NA	NA	CSASSPPLSGNTIYF	TGCAGTGCTAGCTCCCCCCCCCTATCTGGAAACACCATATATTTT
TRBV12-3/TRBV12-4	TRBJ2-1	TRBD2	NA	CASSPTSGSGEQFF	TGTGCCAGCAGCCCGACTAGCGGGAGTGGTGAGCAGTTCTTC
TRBV12-3/TRBV12-4	TRBJ1-5	NA	many	CASSPFGGNQPQHF	TGTGCCAGCAGTCCCTTCGGGGGGAATCAGCCCCAGCATTTT
TRBV9	TRBJ2-1	TRBD2	few	CASSPAGGSYNEQFF	TGTGCCAGCAGCCCTGCGGGGGGTTCCTACAATGAGCAGTTCTTC